This is a list of T cell receptor beta chains from one sample in a study of shared clonotypes between healthy human individuals. Using immunoSEQ multiplex PCR, the repertoire was profiled, and TCRdb retains in-frame clones only, with some absent. The data show 650,000 to 700,000 clones, with about 92% seen just once and around a third held by the top ten. What was sequenced was memory CD8+ T cells from PBMCs. These TCRs come from a man aged 18 to 30 in good health. Some clones in this sample may be carry-over from other donors' samples. Each CDR3 is given with its conserved first and last residue. Each record gives: D gene, CDR3 length, V gene, clone size, J gene, CDR3 protein, CDR3 DNA. The D gene is left open where the match is weak. Size tells how often a clone was seen (once, few, many) or the class of an expanded clone, and some rows leave it out.

D gene: -
CDR3 length: 11
V gene: TRBV6-6
clone size: few
J gene: TRBJ2-7
CDR3 protein: CASSYSGEQYF
CDR3 DNA: TGTGCCAGCAGTTACTCGGGCGAGCAGTACTTC

D gene: -
CDR3 length: 15
V gene: TRBV7-9
clone size: -
J gene: TRBJ2-2
CDR3 protein: CASSAIWRGTGELFF
CDR3 DNA: TGTGCCAGCAGCGCGATTTGGCGAGGGACCGGGGAGCTGTTTTTT

D gene: -
CDR3 length: 14
V gene: TRBV19
clone size: -
J gene: TRBJ1-5
CDR3 protein: CASNTGRSNQPQHF
CDR3 DNA: TGTGCCAGTAACACGGGCCGAAGCAATCAGCCCCAGCATTTT

D gene: -
CDR3 length: 14
V gene: TRBV10-2
clone size: -
J gene: TRBJ2-5
CDR3 protein: CASSEVRRGETQYF
CDR3 DNA: TGCGCCAGCAGTGAGGTCAGGAGGGGAGAGACCCAGTACTTC

D gene: TRBD1
CDR3 length: 15
V gene: TRBV7-9
clone size: -
J gene: TRBJ1-2
CDR3 protein: CASSQDSTGAYGYTF
CDR3 DNA: TGCGCCAGCAGCCAAGACAGCACAGGGGCCTATGGCTACACCTTC

D gene: TRBD1
CDR3 length: 16
V gene: TRBV2
clone size: -
J gene: TRBJ1-2
CDR3 protein: CASSEAPGTGGYGYTF
CDR3 DNA: TGTGCCAGCAGTGAAGCGCCAGGGACAGGGGGATATGGCTACACCTTC

D gene: -
CDR3 length: 17
V gene: TRBV28
clone size: once
J gene: TRBJ1-4
CDR3 protein: CASSLRGRGEVNEKLFF
CDR3 DNA: TGTGCCAGCAGTTTAAGGGGTCGGGGGGAGGTGAATGAAAAACTGTTTTTT

D gene: TRBD2
CDR3 length: 17
V gene: TRBV4-2
clone size: -
J gene: TRBJ2-3
CDR3 protein: CASSRGRAGGPTDTQYF
CDR3 DNA: TGTGCCAGCAGCCGGGGGAGAGCGGGAGGTCCCACAGATACGCAGTATTTT

D gene: TRBD2
CDR3 length: 18
V gene: TRBV27
clone size: -
J gene: TRBJ2-1
CDR3 protein: CASSRTLNSGRPYNEQFF
CDR3 DNA: TGTGCCAGCAGCCGAACCCTAAATAGCGGGCGCCCCTACAATGAGCAGTTCTTC

D gene: TRBD1
CDR3 length: 19
V gene: TRBV28
clone size: -
J gene: TRBJ2-3
CDR3 protein: CASSFLHRGPEVITDTQYF
CDR3 DNA: TGTGCCAGCAGTTTCCTCCACAGGGGGCCGGAAGTCATCACAGATACGCAGTATTTT

D gene: -
CDR3 length: 13
V gene: TRBV5-1
clone size: once
J gene: TRBJ2-1
CDR3 protein: CASGRSDLNEQFF
CDR3 DNA: TGCGCCAGCGGTCGGTCCGACCTCAATGAGCAGTTCTTC

D gene: -
CDR3 length: 15
V gene: TRBV27
clone size: -
J gene: TRBJ1-6
CDR3 protein: CASSPRRGANSPLHF
CDR3 DNA: TGTGCCAGCAGTCCGCGACGGGGGGCTAATTCACCCCTCCACTTT

D gene: TRBD2
CDR3 length: 16
V gene: TRBV13
clone size: once
J gene: TRBJ2-3
CDR3 protein: CATCERTSGYTDTQYF
CDR3 DNA: TGTGCCACTTGCGAAAGGACTAGCGGATACACAGATACGCAGTATTTT

D gene: TRBD2
CDR3 length: 18
V gene: TRBV10-2
clone size: -
J gene: TRBJ2-7
CDR3 protein: CASSESVGGGRKSYEQYF
CDR3 DNA: TGCGCCAGCAGTGAGTCGGTGGGGGGAGGGAGAAAATCCTACGAGCAGTACTTC

D gene: -
CDR3 length: 10
V gene: TRBV19
clone size: -
J gene: TRBJ2-2
CDR3 protein: CASREGELFF
CDR3 DNA: TGTGCCAGTAGGGAGGGGGAGCTGTTTTTT

D gene: -
CDR3 length: 12
V gene: TRBV7-9
clone size: once
J gene: TRBJ2-7
CDR3 protein: CASSWQGSEQYF
CDR3 DNA: TGTGCCAGCAGCTGGCAGGGGAGCGAGCAGTACTTC

D gene: -
CDR3 length: 14
V gene: TRBV7-2
clone size: -
J gene: TRBJ1-1
CDR3 protein: CASSLLRVGPEAFF
CDR3 DNA: TGTGCCAGCAGCTTACTTCGGGTTGGACCTGAAGCTTTCTTT

D gene: -
CDR3 length: 12
V gene: TRBV7-6
clone size: -
J gene: TRBJ2-1
CDR3 protein: CASSSGPNGQFF
CDR3 DNA: TGTGCCAGCAGCTCGGGACCCAACGGGCAGTTCTTC

D gene: -
CDR3 length: 17
V gene: TRBV5-1
clone size: once
J gene: TRBJ2-5
CDR3 protein: CASSTPDGLPVQETQYF
CDR3 DNA: TGCGCCAGCAGCACCCCGGACGGTCTCCCCGTCCAAGAGACCCAGTACTTC

D gene: TRBD1
CDR3 length: 16
V gene: TRBV11-2
clone size: -
J gene: TRBJ2-3
CDR3 protein: CASSSRGQGRTDTQYF
CDR3 DNA: TGTGCCAGCAGCTCACGAGGACAGGGTAGGACAGATACGCAGTATTTT

D gene: -
CDR3 length: 12
V gene: TRBV28
clone size: -
J gene: TRBJ2-7
CDR3 protein: CASTTLSNEQYF
CDR3 DNA: TGTGCCAGCACCACGTTAAGCAACGAGCAGTACTTC

D gene: TRBD1
CDR3 length: 15
V gene: TRBV7-9
clone size: -
J gene: TRBJ2-2
CDR3 protein: CASRSGTGNTGELFF
CDR3 DNA: TGTGCCAGCAGGTCCGGGACAGGGAATACCGGGGAGCTGTTTTTT

D gene: -
CDR3 length: 14
V gene: TRBV19
clone size: -
J gene: TRBJ1-5
CDR3 protein: CASSPYSLNQPQHF
CDR3 DNA: TGTGCCAGTAGTCCTTACTCCTTGAATCAGCCCCAGCATTTT

D gene: -
CDR3 length: 14
V gene: TRBV28
clone size: -
J gene: TRBJ1-2
CDR3 protein: CASSLSRGRYGYTF
CDR3 DNA: TGTGCCAGCAGTTTAAGTAGGGGAAGGTATGGCTACACCTTC

D gene: -
CDR3 length: 15
V gene: TRBV14
clone size: once
J gene: TRBJ1-5
CDR3 protein: CASSQGSGRSQPQHF
CDR3 DNA: TGTGCCAGCAGCCAAGGTTCAGGGCGAAGTCAGCCCCAGCATTTT

D gene: TRBD2
CDR3 length: 14
V gene: TRBV7-9
clone size: few
J gene: TRBJ2-7
CDR3 protein: CASSLVAGAYEQYF
CDR3 DNA: TGTGCCAGCAGCTTAGTAGCGGGGGCTTACGAGCAGTACTTC

D gene: -
CDR3 length: 17
V gene: TRBV28
clone size: -
J gene: TRBJ2-1
CDR3 protein: CATTGSIVPSSYNEQFF
CDR3 DNA: TGTGCCACTACTGGCAGTATAGTTCCCAGCTCCTACAATGAGCAGTTCTTC

D gene: TRBD1
CDR3 length: 13
V gene: TRBV19
clone size: -
J gene: TRBJ1-2
CDR3 protein: CATAMTGNYGYTF
CDR3 DNA: TGTGCCACCGCGATGACAGGGAACTATGGCTACACCTTC

D gene: -
CDR3 length: 12
V gene: TRBV28
clone size: -
J gene: TRBJ2-7
CDR3 protein: CASSFVTYEQYF
CDR3 DNA: TGTGCCAGCAGTTTTGTAACCTACGAGCAGTACTTC

D gene: -
CDR3 length: 14
V gene: TRBV27
clone size: -
J gene: TRBJ2-7
CDR3 protein: CASSSTLSSYEQYF
CDR3 DNA: TGTGCCAGCAGTTCCACCCTGAGCTCCTACGAGCAGTACTTC

D gene: -
CDR3 length: 15
V gene: TRBV12-5
clone size: -
J gene: TRBJ2-3
CDR3 protein: CASAGWEVPPDTQYF
CDR3 DNA: TGTGCTAGTGCCGGATGGGAGGTTCCCCCAGATACGCAGTATTTT

D gene: -
CDR3 length: 11
V gene: TRBV19
clone size: -
J gene: TRBJ2-7
CDR3 protein: CASRRGYEQYF
CDR3 DNA: TGTGCCAGCCGCAGGGGCTACGAGCAGTACTTC

D gene: -
CDR3 length: 14
V gene: TRBV27
clone size: -
J gene: TRBJ1-5
CDR3 protein: CASSLSGPRQPQHF
CDR3 DNA: TGTGCCAGCAGTTTGAGCGGCCCTCGTCAGCCCCAGCATTTT

D gene: -
CDR3 length: 19
V gene: TRBV27
clone size: -
J gene: TRBJ2-1
CDR3 protein: CASSFLPGFSGRSYNEQFF
CDR3 DNA: TGTGCCAGCAGTTTTCTCCCCGGATTTAGCGGTCGCTCCTACAATGAGCAGTTCTTC

D gene: -
CDR3 length: 15
V gene: TRBV25-1
clone size: -
J gene: TRBJ1-3
CDR3 protein: CASSEFAGLGNTIYF
CDR3 DNA: TGTGCCAGCAGTGAATTCGCGGGGCTCGGAAACACCATATATTTT

D gene: TRBD1
CDR3 length: 14
V gene: TRBV2
clone size: -
J gene: TRBJ1-3
CDR3 protein: CASSVTGAGNTIYF
CDR3 DNA: TGTGCCAGCAGCGTGACAGGGGCCGGAAACACCATATATTTT

D gene: -
CDR3 length: 14
V gene: TRBV7-8
clone size: -
J gene: TRBJ2-3
CDR3 protein: CASSQMPGTDTQYF
CDR3 DNA: TGTGCCAGCAGCCAAATGCCGGGGACAGATACGCAGTATTTT

D gene: TRBD2
CDR3 length: 14
V gene: TRBV27
clone size: -
J gene: TRBJ2-7
CDR3 protein: CASSFEGGVYEQYF
CDR3 DNA: TGTGCCAGCAGTTTCGAGGGAGGGGTATACGAGCAGTACTTC

D gene: -
CDR3 length: 18
V gene: TRBV27
clone size: -
J gene: TRBJ2-2
CDR3 protein: CASIEKRQDPLGTGELFF
CDR3 DNA: TGTGCCAGCATAGAAAAAAGGCAGGACCCCCTTGGGACCGGGGAGCTGTTTTTT

D gene: -
CDR3 length: 17
V gene: TRBV11-2
clone size: -
J gene: TRBJ2-2
CDR3 protein: CASSLVVNSQGRGELFF
CDR3 DNA: TGTGCCAGCAGCTTAGTGGTAAACTCACAGGGTCGCGGGGAGCTGTTTTTT

D gene: -
CDR3 length: 16
V gene: TRBV5-1
clone size: -
J gene: TRBJ2-7
CDR3 protein: CASSPYLGGATYEQYF
CDR3 DNA: TGCGCCAGCAGCCCCTACCTTGGCGGGGCCACCTACGAGCAGTACTTC

D gene: -
CDR3 length: 13
V gene: TRBV9
clone size: -
J gene: TRBJ1-1
CDR3 protein: CASSVEGGTEAFF
CDR3 DNA: TGTGCCAGCAGCGTAGAAGGGGGCACTGAAGCTTTCTTT

D gene: -
CDR3 length: 12
V gene: TRBV7-9
clone size: -
J gene: TRBJ1-4
CDR3 protein: CASTSAREKLFF
CDR3 DNA: TGTGCCAGCACCTCGGCCCGTGAAAAACTGTTTTTT

D gene: TRBD2
CDR3 length: 13
V gene: TRBV7-8
clone size: -
J gene: TRBJ2-1
CDR3 protein: CASSFSSGNEQFF
CDR3 DNA: TGTGCCAGCAGCTTCTCTAGCGGTAATGAGCAGTTCTTC

D gene: TRBD1
CDR3 length: 14
V gene: TRBV2
clone size: -
J gene: TRBJ1-5
CDR3 protein: CAGATGFSNQPQHF
CDR3 DNA: TGTGCCGGCGCGACAGGGTTTAGCAATCAGCCCCAGCATTTT

D gene: -
CDR3 length: 11
V gene: TRBV7-9
clone size: -
J gene: TRBJ2-3
CDR3 protein: CASSYVDTQYF
CDR3 DNA: TGTGCCAGCAGCTACGTGGATACGCAGTATTTT

D gene: -
CDR3 length: 13
V gene: TRBV11-2
clone size: -
J gene: TRBJ1-2
CDR3 protein: CASSFGVRYGYTF
CDR3 DNA: TGTGCCAGCAGCTTCGGGGTCCGCTATGGCTACACCTTC

D gene: TRBD1
CDR3 length: 14
V gene: TRBV28
clone size: -
J gene: TRBJ1-1
CDR3 protein: CASRPQGGATEAFF
CDR3 DNA: TGTGCCAGCAGACCCCAGGGGGGAGCCACTGAAGCTTTCTTT